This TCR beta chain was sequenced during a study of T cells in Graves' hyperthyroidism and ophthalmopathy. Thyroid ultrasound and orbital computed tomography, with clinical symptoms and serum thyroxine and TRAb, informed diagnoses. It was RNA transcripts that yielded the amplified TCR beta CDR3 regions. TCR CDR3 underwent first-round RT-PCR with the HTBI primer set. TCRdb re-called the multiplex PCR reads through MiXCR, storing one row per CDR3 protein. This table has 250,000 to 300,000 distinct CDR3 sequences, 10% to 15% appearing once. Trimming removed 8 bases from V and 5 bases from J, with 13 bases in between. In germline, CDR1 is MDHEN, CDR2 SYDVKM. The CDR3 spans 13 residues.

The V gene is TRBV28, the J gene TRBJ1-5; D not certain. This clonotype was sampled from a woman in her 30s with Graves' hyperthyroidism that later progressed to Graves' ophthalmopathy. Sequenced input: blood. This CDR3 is CASPASLHQPQHF. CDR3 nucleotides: TGTGCCAGCCCTGCTTCCTTGCATCAGCCCCAGCATTTT.